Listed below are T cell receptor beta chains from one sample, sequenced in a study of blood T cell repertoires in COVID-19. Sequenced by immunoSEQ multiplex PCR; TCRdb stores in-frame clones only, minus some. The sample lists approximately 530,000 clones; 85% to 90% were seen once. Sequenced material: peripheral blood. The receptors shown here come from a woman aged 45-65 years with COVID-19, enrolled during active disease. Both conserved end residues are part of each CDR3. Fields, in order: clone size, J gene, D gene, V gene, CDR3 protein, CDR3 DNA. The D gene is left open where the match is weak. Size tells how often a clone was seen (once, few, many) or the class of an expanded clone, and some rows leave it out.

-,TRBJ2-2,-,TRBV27,CASSSVGPGELFF,TGTGCCAGCAGTTCCGTGGGGCCCGGGGAGCTGTTTTTT
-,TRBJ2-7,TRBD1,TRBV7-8,CASSFFRIGTADYEQYF,TGTGCCAGCAGCTTCTTTCGGATTGGGACAGCGGACTACGAGCAGTACTTC
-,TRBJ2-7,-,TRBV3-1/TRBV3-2,CASSQASIYEQYF,TGTGCCAGCAGCCAAGCAAGCATCTACGAGCAGTACTTC
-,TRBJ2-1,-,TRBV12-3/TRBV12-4,CASNYRVSSEQFF,TGTGCCAGCAATTACAGGGTCTCTAGTGAGCAGTTCTTC
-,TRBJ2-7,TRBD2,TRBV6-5,CASRGDSYEQYF,TGTGCCAGCCGGGGGGACTCCTACGAGCAGTACTTC
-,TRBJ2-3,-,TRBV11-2,CASSLLGGDADTQYF,TGTGCCAGCAGCTTATTAGGGGGGGACGCAGATACGCAGTATTTT
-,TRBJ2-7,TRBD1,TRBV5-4,CASSLPGQGSHEQYF,TGTGCCAGCAGCTTGCCGGGACAGGGGTCCCACGAGCAGTACTTC
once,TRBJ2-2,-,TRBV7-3,CASSPRPGDTGELFF,TGTGCCAGCAGCCCCCGCCCAGGGGACACCGGGGAGCTGTTTTTT
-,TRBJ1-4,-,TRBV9,CASSVGWTPPERLFF,TGTGCCAGCAGCGTTGGGTGGACTCCTCCTGAAAGACTGTTTTTT
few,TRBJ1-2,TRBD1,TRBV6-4,CASSPKGDSRNYGYTF,TGTGCCAGCAGTCCTAAAGGGGACAGCCGTAACTATGGCTACACCTTC
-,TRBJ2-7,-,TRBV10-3,CAISVALGGRYEQYF,TGTGCCATCAGTGTAGCTCTCGGCGGAAGATACGAGCAGTACTTC
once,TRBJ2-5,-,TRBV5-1,CASSLTTARRETQYF,TGCGCCAGCAGCTTGACGACAGCAAGGCGAGAGACCCAGTACTTC
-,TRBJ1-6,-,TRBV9,CASSPGVSNSPLHF,TGTGCCAGCAGCCCGGGGGTGTCCAATTCACCCCTCCACTTT
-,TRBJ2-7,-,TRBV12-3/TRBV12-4,CASSSLYGREQYF,TGTGCCAGCAGTTCCCTCTATGGGAGGGAGCAGTACTTC
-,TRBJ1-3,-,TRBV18,CASSPGTAIGNTIYF,TGTGCCAGCTCACCCGGGACTGCCATTGGAAACACCATATATTTT
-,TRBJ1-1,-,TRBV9,CASSAQGVAEAFF,TGTGCCAGCAGCGCCCAGGGTGTTGCTGAAGCTTTCTTT
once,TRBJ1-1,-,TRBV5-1,CASSWGVWDTEAFF,TGCGCCAGCAGCTGGGGGGTATGGGACACTGAAGCTTTCTTT
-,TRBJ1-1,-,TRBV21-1,CASSIDGESTEAFF,TGTGCCAGCAGCATAGACGGGGAGAGCACTGAAGCTTTCTTT
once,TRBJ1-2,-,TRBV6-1,CASSEAHFSAPYGYTF,TGTGCCAGCAGTGAAGCTCATTTTTCCGCGCCCTATGGCTACACCTTC
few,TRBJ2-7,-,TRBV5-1,CASSLETGYEQYF,TGCGCCAGCAGCTTAGAGACAGGCTACGAGCAGTACTTC
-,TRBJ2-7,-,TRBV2,CASTPDVTGYEQYF,TGTGCCAGCACCCCGGATGTGACGGGCTACGAGCAGTACTTC
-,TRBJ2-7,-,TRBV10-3,CAIRVRSGVDEQYF,TGTGCCATCAGGGTCAGGTCGGGGGTCGACGAGCAGTACTTC
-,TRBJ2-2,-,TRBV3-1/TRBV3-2,CASSRPGFWGVTGELFF,TGTGCCAGCAGCCGGCCGGGGTTTTGGGGGGTCACCGGGGAGCTGTTTTTT
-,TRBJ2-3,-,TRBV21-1,CASRYEGQQNTDTQYF,TGTGCCAGCAGGTACGAAGGACAGCAGAACACAGATACGCAGTATTTT
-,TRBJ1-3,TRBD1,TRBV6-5,CASKQGLSGNTIYF,TGTGCCAGTAAACAGGGGCTCTCTGGAAACACCATATATTTT
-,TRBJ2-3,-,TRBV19,CASSPTGEAADTQYF,TGTGCCAGTAGTCCCACAGGGGAGGCCGCAGATACGCAGTATTTT
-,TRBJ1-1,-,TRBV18,CASSPFGGELLNTEAFF,TGTGCCAGCTCACCATTCGGCGGAGAACTGCTGAACACTGAAGCTTTCTTT
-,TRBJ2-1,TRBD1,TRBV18,CASSQSLTGGNEQFF,TGTGCCAGCTCCCAATCCTTGACAGGGGGGAATGAGCAGTTCTTC
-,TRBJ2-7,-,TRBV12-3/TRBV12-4,CASSFESNEQYF,TGTGCCAGCAGTTTTGAGTCTAACGAGCAGTACTTC
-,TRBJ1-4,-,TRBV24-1,CATSDPGLNEKLFF,TGTGCCACCAGTGACCCCGGACTGAATGAAAAACTGTTTTTT
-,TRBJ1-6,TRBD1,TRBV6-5,CASSYDRGSRSPLHF,TGTGCCAGCAGTTACGACAGGGGATCAAGGTCACCCCTCCACTTT
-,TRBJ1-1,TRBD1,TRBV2,CARGQMNTEAFF,TGTGCGAGGGGGCAGATGAACACTGAAGCTTTCTTT
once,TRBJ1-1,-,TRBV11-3,CASSLGLGDEAFF,TGTGCCAGCAGCTTAGGGTTAGGGGATGAAGCTTTCTTT
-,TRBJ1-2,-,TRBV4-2,CASSQELLGGNYGYTF,TGTGCCAGCAGCCAAGAACTTCTGGGGGGTAACTATGGCTACACCTTC
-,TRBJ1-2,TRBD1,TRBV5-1,CASSPTGYYGYTF,TGCGCCAGCAGCCCGACAGGGTATTATGGCTACACCTTC
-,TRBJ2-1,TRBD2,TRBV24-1,CATSDSIAGGHKEQFF,TGTGCCACCAGTGACTCAATAGCGGGGGGGCATAAAGAGCAGTTCTTC
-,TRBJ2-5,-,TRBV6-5,CASSYSRGAETQYF,TGTGCCAGCAGTTACTCACGGGGTGCGGAGACCCAGTACTTC
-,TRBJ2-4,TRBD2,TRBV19,CASSTTGGPGNIQYF,TGTGCCAGTAGTACCACGGGGGGGCCGGGGAACATTCAGTACTTC
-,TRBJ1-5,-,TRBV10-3,CAISDAQGNQPQHF,TGTGCCATCAGTGACGCTCAGGGGAATCAGCCCCAGCATTTT
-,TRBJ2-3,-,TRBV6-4,CASSDSWRDTDTQYF,TGTGCCAGCAGTGACTCGTGGAGAGACACAGATACGCAGTATTTT
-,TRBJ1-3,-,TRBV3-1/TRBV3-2,CASSESLGAGNTIYF,TGTGCCAGCAGCGAAAGTTTAGGGGCTGGAAACACCATATATTTT
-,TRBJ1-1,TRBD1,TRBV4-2,CASSQERTGVGGAAFF,TGTGCCAGCAGCCAAGAAAGAACAGGGGTGGGAGGAGCGGCTTTCTTT